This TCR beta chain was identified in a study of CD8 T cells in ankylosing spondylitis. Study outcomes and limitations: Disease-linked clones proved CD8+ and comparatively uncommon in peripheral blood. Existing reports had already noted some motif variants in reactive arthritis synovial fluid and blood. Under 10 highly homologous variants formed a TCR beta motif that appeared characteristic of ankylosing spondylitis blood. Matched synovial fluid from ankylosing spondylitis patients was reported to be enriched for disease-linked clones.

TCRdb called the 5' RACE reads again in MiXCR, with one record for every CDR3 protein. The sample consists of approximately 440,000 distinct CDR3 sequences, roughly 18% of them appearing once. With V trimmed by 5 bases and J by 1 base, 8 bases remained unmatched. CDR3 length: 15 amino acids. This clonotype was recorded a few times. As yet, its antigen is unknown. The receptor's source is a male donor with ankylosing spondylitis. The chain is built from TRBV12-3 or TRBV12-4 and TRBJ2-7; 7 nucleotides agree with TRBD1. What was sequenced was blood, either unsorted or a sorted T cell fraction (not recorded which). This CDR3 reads CASSPRDRMSYEQYF. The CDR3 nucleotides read TGTGCCAGCAGTCCCCGGGACAGAATGTCCTACGAGCAGTACTTC.